The 13 T cell receptor beta chains in this list originate from one sample, sequenced in a study of response to subunit inactivated influenza vaccine. TCRdb re-analysed the RT-PCR reads in MiXCR, keeping a single row per CDR3 protein. The sample has roughly 460,000 distinct CDR3 sequences; 9.5% to 12% are singletons. The specimen comprised PBMCs from blood, sampled about 40 days after vaccination. These receptors came from a middle-aged man who received an inactivated influenza vaccine.

In this sample, this clonotype turned up a few times. V and J are TRBV5-5 and TRBJ2-4; D tentatively fits TRBD1 or TRBD2 (5 bases each). The V gene lost 0 bases and the J gene lost 7 bases, with 11 bases spanning the gap. Germline values: CDR1 SGHKS, CDR2 YYEKEE (reference sequence). The CDR3 covers 14 residues. Here the CDR3 reads CASSLAEGLNIQYF. The CDR3 DNA sequence: TGTGCCAGCAGCTTGGCCGAGGGGTTGAACATTCAGTACTTC.

This clonotype was detected ten times or more. The chain employs TRBV6-1 and TRBJ2-1; 7 bases map to TRBD2. This CDR3 region has 18 residues. With 7 bases clipped from V and 0 bases from J, the junction kept 15 bases outside the gene matches. Per the germline V gene, CDR1 is MNHNS and CDR2 is SASEGT. The CDR3 is CASKGVGASGDSYNEQFF. CDR3 nucleotides: TGTGCCAGCAAAGGGGTCGGGGCTAGCGGAGACTCCTACAATGAGCAGTTCTTC.

The chain is built from TRBV12-3 or TRBV12-4 and TRBJ2-7; TRBD1 or TRBD2 may be the D gene (7 bases each). Trimming took off 7 bases at V and 6 bases at J, with 19 bases between the two ends. This CDR3 contains 14 residues. The CDR3 DNA sequence: TGTGCCAGCACCCAGGGGGGGCTTGCGGGCGAGCAGTACTTC. This codes for CASTQGGLAGEQYF.

This clonotype was counted a few times. The CDR3 nucleotides read TGCGCCAGCAGCCAAGATTGGGGACAGGGGGGTTACAATGAGCAGTTCTTC. This encodes CASSQDWGQGGYNEQFF. The chain recombines TRBV4-1 with TRBJ2-1; 11 nucleotides agree with TRBD1. V dropped 0 bases and J dropped 4; count of bases not matched to a gene: 5. The germline V gene has CDR1 MGHRA and CDR2 YSYEKL. The CDR3 has 17 amino acids.

The chain has TRBV6-6 and TRBJ1-1; D is perhaps TRBD1 (5 bases). The CDR3 totals 12 residues. The germline V gene has CDR1 MNHNY and CDR2 SVGAGI (reference sequence). Between the trimmed V and J ends, which lost 5 bases and 10 bases, there was a span of 14 bases. This CDR3 reads CASSNWGWGAFF. CDR3 sequence (DNA): TGTGCCAGCAGTAACTGGGGCTGGGGAGCTTTCTTT.

This clonotype appeared a few times. The genes are TRBV5-4 and TRBJ2-7; 12 nucleotides line up with TRBD1. The J segment lost 6 bases and the V segment lost 4 bases, leaving 8 bases of the junction unmatched. The CDR3 sequence is 15 residues long. CDR1 is SGHNT, CDR2 YYREEE, per germline (reference sequence). The chain's CDR3 is CASSRPGQGASEQYF. CDR3 in DNA: TGTGCCAGCAGCAGGCCGGGACAGGGGGCTTCCGAGCAGTACTTC.

J is TRBJ2-3 and V is TRBV20-1; no clear D gene. Trimming pared 6 bases from V and 0 bases from J, leaving 13 bases between. In germline, CDR1 is DFQATT, CDR2 SNEGSKA (reference sequence). There are 14 residues in the CDR3. The CDR3 sequence: CSAFRPFSTDTQYF. CDR3 nucleotides: TGCAGTGCATTCCGGCCTTTTAGCACAGATACGCAGTATTTT.

This clonotype was detected many times. The rearrangement joins TRBV28 to TRBJ2-1, with D uncertain. Between the trimmed V and J ends, which lost 6 bases and 2 bases, there was a span of 11 bases. There are 14 residues in the CDR3. From germline, CDR1 is MDHEN and CDR2 SYDVKM. The CDR3 is CASSLSQPYNEQFF. The CDR3 DNA sequence: TGTGCCAGCAGCCTTTCTCAGCCCTACAATGAGCAGTTCTTC.

The chain recombines TRBV6-1 with TRBJ1-2; 7 bases align to TRBD1. This CDR3 is 15 amino acids long. Trimming cost V 5 bases and J 4 bases; bases outside gene matches: 10. Germline-derived CDR1 and CDR2 are MNHNS and SASEGT. The CDR3 nucleotides are TGTGCCAGCAGTCAAAATCTCGGACAGGCCTATGGCTACACCTTC. The encoded protein is CASSQNLGQAYGYTF.

This clonotype was picked up a small number of times. This chain connects TRBV7-6 to TRBJ1-1; tentatively, D is TRBD1 (5 bases). V shed 0 bases and J shed 4 bases, with 12 bases lying between them. The V gene's germline CDR1 is SGHVS and CDR2 FNYEAQ. This CDR3 region has 15 residues. CDR3 loop: CASSLAQGLVTEAFF. The DNA for the CDR3 is TGTGCCAGCAGCTTAGCTCAGGGTTTGGTCACTGAAGCTTTCTTT.

This chain connects TRBV7-8 to TRBJ2-7; possibly TRBD2 for D (7 bases). This CDR3 has 14 residues. The ends were cut back, 5 bases at V and 5 bases at J, with 16 bases in the middle. From germline, CDR1 is SGHVS and CDR2 FQNEAQ. This CDR3 is CASSLSAGAHEQYF. The CDR3 nucleotides are TGTGCCAGCAGCCTATCGGCGGGGGCTCACGAGCAGTACTTC.

This clonotype was counted ten times or more. The chain links TRBV5-5 to TRBJ2-3; tentative D call: TRBD1 (6 bases). The CDR3 has 15 residues. Trimming stripped 2 bases from V and 2 bases from J, with 12 bases between. CDR1 SGHKS and CDR2 YYEKEE come from the germline V gene (reference sequence). The CDR3 sequence: CASSLWGQVTDTQYF. CDR3 DNA: TGTGCCAGCAGCTTATGGGGACAAGTCACAGATACGCAGTATTTT.

This clonotype has only a few counts. V is TRBV7-8 and J is TRBJ2-1; 14 nucleotides match TRBD2. The CDR3 has 15 amino acids. V was pared by 6 bases and J by 6 bases, with 4 bases of the junction left unmatched. CDR1 SGHVS and CDR2 FQNEAQ come from the germline V gene. The CDR3 DNA is TGTGCCAGCAGAAGTGGGACTAGCGGGAGCAATGAGCAGTTCTTC. This sequence encodes CASRSGTSGSNEQFF.